Here is one T cell receptor (beta chain) with its context. The sample originates from a study of OX40 agonist ivuxolimab in advanced cancers. Study as a whole: Having had anti-PD-1, anti-PD-L1 or anti-CTLA-4 therapy before was allowed, and over 35% had some.

CDR1 and CDR2 (germline): LGHNT, FRNRAP. V shed 7 bases and J 5 bases; nucleotides not matched to a gene: 9. The CDR3 is made up of 15 amino acids. Clones were sequenced by immunoSEQ multiplex PCR, and TCRdb holds only the in-frame ones, with some missing. The data contain 35,000 to 50,000 clones, 86% of them singletons. This rearrangement joins TRBV12-5 to TRBJ2-5; 11 bases agree with TRBD2. Sequences were derived from CD4+ or CD8+ T cells sorted from blood, sampled in a trial of the OX40 agonist ivuxolimab. This receptor was taken from an adult with an advanced solid tumor such as melanoma, head and neck, liver or kidney cancer. The CDR3: CASASGRSPGETQYF. CDR3 coding DNA: TGTGCTAGTGCTAGCGGGAGGTCCCCAGGGGAGACCCAGTACTTC.